The 31 T cell receptor beta chains given below trace back to one sample, sequenced in a study of T cell changes during pregnancy in multiple sclerosis. TCRdb's table, derived via immunoSEQ multiplex PCR, lists solely in-frame clones and lacks some. The sample has some 85,000 clones; roughly 96% are singletons. Sequenced material: peripheral blood, taken in the second trimester of pregnancy. Receptor source: a female donor with multiple sclerosis, enrolled in a pregnancy study.

The rearrangement links TRBV6-1 to TRBJ2-1; TRBD1 agrees at 12 bases. The CDR3 has 15 amino acids. Trimming took 4 bases from V and 8 from J; bases not matched to a gene: 6. From germline, CDR1 is MNHNS and CDR2 SASEGT. The CDR3 region is CASSVGQGAFDEQFF. The CDR3 nucleotides read TGTGCCAGCAGTGTGGGACAGGGGGCTTTCGATGAGCAGTTCTTC.

The gene calls are TRBV13 and TRBJ2-3; 10 bases map to TRBD2. The CDR3 consists of 17 residues. CDR1 is PRHDT and CDR2 is FYEKMQ in the germline V gene (reference sequence). V lost 0 bases, J lost 5 bases, and 8 bases stayed unmatched. The CDR3 sequence: CASSLGGLAGEKDTQYF. DNA for the CDR3: TGTGCCAGCAGCTTAGGGGGCCTAGCGGGAGAAAAAGATACGCAGTATTTT. Combining the CDR3 with reference TRBV13 and TRBJ2-3 gives the whole variable domain AAGVIQSPRHLIKEKRETATLKCYPIPRHDTVYWYQQGPGQDPQFLISFYEKMQSDKGSIPDRFSAQQFSDYHSELNMSSLELGDSALYFCASSLGGLAGEKDTQYFGPGTRLTVL.

A single count supports this clone. This chain connects TRBV27 to TRBJ2-7; 9 bases align to TRBD1. The CDR3 has 14 residues. CDR1 and CDR2 (germline): MNHEY, SMNVEV (reference sequence). With V trimmed by 2 bases and J by 3 bases, 2 bases remained unmatched. The CDR3, as DNA: TGTGCCAGCAGTTTAGGGACAGGGAACTACGAGCAGTACTTC. Translated, it gives CASSLGTGNYEQYF.

J is TRBJ2-7 and V is TRBV5-5; no definite D call. The CDR3 covers 13 residues. Trimming pared 4 bases from V and 0 bases from J, leaving 8 bases between. Germline-derived CDR1 and CDR2 are SGHKS and YYEKEE (reference sequence). The CDR3 loop is CASSPSHSYEQYF. CDR3 in DNA: TGTGCCAGCAGCCCATCCCACTCCTACGAGCAGTACTTC.

The chain has TRBV7-9 and TRBJ2-5; D is perhaps TRBD1 (6 bases). CDR1 and CDR2 (germline): SEHNR, FQNEAQ (reference sequence). V was clipped by 1 base and J by 13 bases, with 10 bases between them. This CDR3 is 11 amino acids long. This CDR3 reads CASSLGGGRYF. As DNA, the CDR3 is TGTGCCAGCAGCTTAGGAGGGGGACGGTACTTC.

This chain uses TRBV11-2 with TRBJ1-1; D unresolved. CDR3 length: 14 amino acids. Germline CDR1 is SGHAT and CDR2 is FQNNGV. The germline V and J ends were trimmed by 6 bases and 1 base, with 12 bases remaining between them. The CDR3 coding sequence is TGTGCCAGCAGGCACGCCGGGAGGAACACTGAAGCTTTCTTT. Protein: CASRHAGRNTEAFF.

The J gene is TRBJ1-5, the V gene TRBV4-3, with D possibly TRBD1 on 5 matching bases. V was pared by 0 bases and J by 4 bases, with 7 bases between. The CDR3 runs to 14 residues. CDR1 and CDR2 from the germline V gene are LGHNA and YSLEER. The CDR3 DNA follows: TGCGCCAGCAGCCAAGATTCAGGGAATCAGCCCCAGCATTTT. This gives the protein CASSQDSGNQPQHF.

The V call is TRBV10-3, the J call TRBJ1-1; perhaps TRBD1 as D (6 bases). The CDR3 extends over 14 amino acids. Germline V gene lookup returns CDR1 ENHRY and CDR2 SYGVKD. V dropped 1 base and J dropped 4 bases, with 10 bases sitting between them. CDR3 DNA: TGTGCCATCAGTGAGTTTTTACAGGGCACTGAAGCTTTCTTT. Translating gives CAISEFLQGTEAFF.

The chain has TRBV19 and TRBJ1-5; D ambiguous. Germline V gene data show CDR1 as LNHDA and CDR2 as SQIVND (reference sequence). Trimming took 2 bases from V and 0 from J, leaving 17 bases between them. The length of the CDR3 is 18 residues. CDR3 sequence reads: CASSILLIGSYSNQPQHF. CDR3 in DNA: TGTGCCAGTAGTATACTCCTCATTGGGAGCTATAGCAATCAGCCCCAGCATTTT.

This chain joins TRBV4-1 and TRBJ1-2; 8 bases are a match to TRBD1. J lost 4 bases, V lost 3 bases, and 7 bases had no gene match. This CDR3 is built from 15 residues. Germline V gives CDR1 MGHRA, CDR2 YSYEKL. Here the CDR3 reads CASSQTRDRPYGYTF. The DNA for the CDR3 is TGCGCCAGCAGCCAGACAAGGGACAGGCCCTATGGCTACACCTTC.

The V call is TRBV27, the J call TRBJ1-5, with D tentatively TRBD1 (5 bases). The CDR3 is 13 amino acids. Deletions cut 4 bases from V and 4 bases from J, with 8 bases between. CDR1 and CDR2 from the germline V gene are MNHEY and SMNVEV (reference sequence). DNA of the CDR3: TGTGCCAGCAGTTCGACAGTTAATCAGCCCCAGCATTTT. Protein: CASSSTVNQPQHF.

The chain couples TRBV19 to TRBJ2-6; D call uncertain. V shed 3 bases and J shed 0 bases, with 6 bases lying between them. Per the germline V gene, CDR1 is LNHDA and CDR2 is SQIVND (reference sequence). The CDR3 consists of 15 residues. CDR3 loop: CASSILPSGANVLTF. CDR3 DNA: TGTGCCAGTAGTATTCTACCCTCTGGGGCCAACGTCCTGACTTTC.

This chain uses TRBV30 with TRBJ1-4, with TRBD1 identical over 7 bases. This CDR3 has 15 residues. Germline loops: CDR1 GTSNPN, CDR2 SVGIG (reference sequence). Trimming cost V 7 bases and J 8 bases; bases outside gene matches: 16. This chain's CDR3 is CAYTKTGVLSEKLFF. CDR3 coding DNA: TGTGCCTATACAAAAACAGGGGTCCTCTCCGAAAAACTGTTTTTT.

This chain uses TRBV6-5 with TRBJ1-2, with D perhaps matching TRBD1 (5 bases). Germline V gene data show CDR1 as MNHEY and CDR2 as SVGAGI. V gave up 5 bases and J gave up 5 bases, with 15 bases separating them. This CDR3 contains 14 residues. CDR3: CASSDTGDFYGYTF. As DNA, the CDR3 is TGTGCCAGCAGTGATACAGGAGACTTTTATGGCTACACCTTC.

This chain links TRBV19 with TRBJ1-5; the D gene is possibly TRBD1 (5 bases). Germline assignment: CDR1 LNHDA and CDR2 SQIVND (reference sequence). CDR3 length: 13 residues. The DNA of the CDR3 is TGTGCTTCCTCAGGGAAGTACAATCAGCCCCAGCATTTT. Protein product: CASSGKYNQPQHF.

The chain combines TRBV6-1 with TRBJ2-1; D ambiguous. The CDR3 spans 11 residues. V was pared by 7 bases and J by 4 bases, with 5 bases between. The germline V gene encodes CDR1 MNHNS and CDR2 SASEGT. The CDR3 reads CASTQYNEQFF. For the CDR3, the DNA is TGTGCCAGCACCCAGTACAATGAGCAGTTCTTC.

The genes are TRBV7-2 and TRBJ2-1, with D perhaps TRBD2 (5 bases). From germline, CDR1 is SGHTA and CDR2 FQGNSA. This CDR3 comprises 16 residues. Trimming stripped 5 bases from V and 2 bases from J, with 16 bases between. CDR3 nucleotide sequence: TGTGCCAGCAGCACGTCGAGGGAGTTCCCCTACAATGAGCAGTTCTTC. Translated, it gives CASSTSREFPYNEQFF.

V is TRBV30 and J is TRBJ2-6; TRBD1 might be the D (6 bases). Germline V CDR1 and CDR2: GTSNPN, SVGIG (reference sequence). Trimming left V 0 bases short and J 3 bases short, with 9 bases between. The CDR3 runs to 15 residues. CDR3 in amino acids: CAWSVGAGGANVLTF. The CDR3 bases are TGTGCCTGGAGTGTGGGGGCTGGTGGGGCCAACGTCCTGACTTTC.

The chain is built from TRBV7-8 and TRBJ1-5, with TRBD1 matching over 8 bases. The CDR3 has 14 residues. The germline CDR1 and CDR2 sequences are SGHVS and FQNEAQ. The V gene end was trimmed by 5 bases and the J gene end by 6 bases; junction bases not matched to a gene: 6. DNA for the CDR3: TGTGCCAGCAGCATAGGACAGGGTCCTCAGCCCCAGCATTTT. This translates into CASSIGQGPQPQHF.

The table lists this clone with a count of one. V is TRBV7-9 and J is TRBJ2-7; maybe TRBD1 (5 bases). CDR1 is SEHNR, CDR2 FQNEAQ, per germline (reference sequence). The V end lost 2 bases, the J end lost 2 bases, and 10 bases lay between the germline ends. This CDR3 comprises 14 residues. The CDR3 bases are TGTGCCAGCAGCTTATACAGGTCCCCCTACGAGCAGTACTTC. The encoded protein is CASSLYRSPYEQYF.

The chain links TRBV19 to TRBJ1-2; 7 bases are a match to TRBD1. The CDR3 is 13 residues long. Looked up from germline, CDR1 is LNHDA and CDR2 is SQIVND (reference sequence). Trimming removed 6 bases from V and 6 bases from J; junction bases left unmatched: 7. CDR3 region: CASSHRGSDGYTF. In DNA form, the CDR3 reads TGTGCCAGTAGCCACAGGGGTAGTGATGGCTACACCTTC.

This chain links TRBV2 with TRBJ1-2; perhaps TRBD1 as D (6 bases). The CDR3 runs 14 residues. The germline gives CDR1 SNHLY, CDR2 FYNNEI. V lost 2 bases to trimming and J lost 6 bases, with 13 bases between them. For the CDR3, the DNA is TGTGCCAGCAGTGAAAGCAGGGGTAGGCATGGCTACACCTTC. Its protein product is CASSESRGRHGYTF.

The chain uses TRBV7-9 and TRBJ2-7, with 7 bases aligning to TRBD1. V was pared by 5 bases and J by 3 bases, with 16 bases of the junction left unmatched. Looked up from germline, CDR1 is SEHNR and CDR2 is FQNEAQ (reference sequence). The CDR3 is made up of 17 amino acids. The CDR3 loop reads CASSPDRVIASFYEQYF. The DNA for the CDR3 is TGTGCCAGCAGCCCCGACAGGGTAATAGCCAGCTTCTACGAGCAGTACTTC.

V gene TRBV11-2 combines with J gene TRBJ2-2; TRBD2 agrees at 14 bases. This CDR3 is 19 amino acids long. CDR1 and CDR2 from the germline V gene are SGHAT and FQNNGV. The trim removed 5 bases at V and 0 bases at J, leaving 8 bases unmatched. The CDR3 reads CASSLHGLAGGPNTGELFF. CDR3 sequence (DNA): TGTGCCAGCAGCCTGCACGGACTAGCGGGAGGTCCGAACACCGGGGAGCTGTTTTTT. The variable domain in full, with the rest retrieved from reference TRBV11-2 and TRBJ2-2, is EAGVAQSPRYKIIEKRQSVAFWCNPISGHATLYWYQQILGQGPKLLIQFQNNGVVDDSQLPKDRFSAERLKGVDSTLKIQPAKLEDSAVYLCASSLHGLAGGPNTGELFFGEGSRLTVL.

V is TRBV11-3 and J is TRBJ2-1, with D tentatively TRBD2 (6 bases). CDR3 length: 14 amino acids. Trimming left V 1 base short and J 5 bases short, with 9 bases between. The V gene's germline CDR1 is SGHNT and CDR2 YENEEA. The CDR3 loop is CASSLGRGNNEQFF. The CDR3 coding sequence is TGTGCCAGCAGCTTAGGACGCGGGAACAATGAGCAGTTCTTC.

CDR3 DNA sequence: TGTGCCAGCAGCGTACACAGGGTGAACACTGAAGCTTTCTTT. Its protein is CASSVHRVNTEAFF. This chain connects TRBV9 to TRBJ1-1, with D possibly TRBD1 on 6 matching bases. The V end lost 1 base, the J end lost 0 bases, and 7 bases lay between the germline ends. The CDR3 contains 14 residues. Germline V gene data show CDR1 as SGDLS and CDR2 as YYNGEE. Complete variable domain (other parts from reference TRBV9 and TRBJ1-1): DSGVTQTPKHLITATGQRVTLRCSPRSGDLSVYWYQQSLDQGLQFLIQYYNGEERAKGNILERFSAQQFPDLHSELNLSSLELGDSALYFCASSVHRVNTEAFFGQGTRLTVV.

The V call is TRBV27, the J call TRBJ1-5; perhaps TRBD1 as D (6 bases). The CDR3 runs to 17 residues. Trimming left V 6 bases short and J 0 bases short, with 18 bases between. Germline V gives CDR1 MNHEY, CDR2 SMNVEV (reference sequence). The DNA for the CDR3 is TGTGCCAGCAGGGAAAACGGGACACCTTATAGCAATCAGCCCCAGCATTTT. The encoded protein is CASRENGTPYSNQPQHF.

This chain uses TRBV15 with TRBJ2-1; a possible D gene is TRBD2 (6 bases). V lost 5 bases to trimming and J lost 9 bases, with 11 bases between them. Germline loops: CDR1 LNHNV, CDR2 YYDKDF (reference sequence). The CDR3 is 12 residues long. CDR3 region: CATSEGGTEQFF. The CDR3 DNA follows: TGTGCCACCAGCGAGGGAGGCACTGAGCAGTTCTTC.

This clone was counted a single time. V and J are TRBV9 and TRBJ2-1, with a possible D match to TRBD2 (6 bases). The germline V and J ends were trimmed by 4 bases and 4 bases, with 12 bases remaining between them. This CDR3 contains 14 residues. Germline loops: CDR1 SGDLS, CDR2 YYNGEE. CDR3 sequence: CASSSAGLYNEQFF. For the CDR3, the DNA is TGTGCCAGCAGCTCGGCGGGGCTTTACAATGAGCAGTTCTTC.

This rearrangement joins TRBV6-1 to TRBJ1-3; tentatively, D is TRBD1 (5 bases). The germline V gene has CDR1 MNHNS and CDR2 SASEGT. Trimming cost V 2 bases and J 0 bases, with 8 bases left between them. This CDR3 has 15 residues. CDR3 sequence reads: CASSERQISGNTIYF. The CDR3 nucleotides read TGTGCCAGCAGTGAACGACAGATCTCTGGAAACACCATATATTTT.

The rearrangement joins TRBV4-2 to TRBJ2-3; 9 bases align to TRBD2. V dropped 0 bases and J dropped 1; count of bases not matched to a gene: 8. CDR3 length: 18 amino acids. CDR1 is LGHNA and CDR2 is YNFKEQ in the germline V gene. This CDR3 is CASSQDWATSGGTDTQYF. The CDR3 nucleotides read TGTGCCAGCAGCCAAGATTGGGCGACTAGCGGAGGCACAGATACGCAGTATTTT.